The clone carrying this T cell receptor (beta chain) was found many times. Its antigen remains unknown. This record belongs to a study of human T cells and chemical hapten exposure. Study at large: Across samples, TCR yields varied, mostly owing to small differences in pooled library volumes.

The time point is: patch test 1, 2 weeks after DPC sensitization. Described treatment: therapeutic diphenylcyclopropenone sensitization with weekly scalp DPC. V gave up 1 base and J gave up 9 bases, with 10 bases separating them. This CDR3 has 13 residues. The germline CDR1 and CDR2 sequences are SEHNR and FQNEAQ (reference sequence). Whole-study findings and limits: There was a positive correlation between PT1 expanded TCR counts and patch test score.

TCRdb reprocessed the RACE reads via MiXCR and lists one record per CDR3 protein. The sample includes about 56,000 distinct CDR3 sequences, 9.3% seen only once; the top ten take approximately 12%. The source is a woman aged 40 to 50 with alopecia areata. Some clones in this sample may be carry-over from other donors' samples. The chain couples TRBV7-9 to TRBJ2-4; D unclear. This sample comprised whole blood, obtained in connection with sensitization to the hapten diphenylcyclopropenone (DPC). The chain's CDR3 is CASSLEGRRIQYF. Written as DNA, the CDR3 is TGTGCCAGCAGCTTAGAGGGCAGACGCATTCAGTACTTC.